These 27 T cell receptor beta chains were sequenced from one sample in a study of cytomegalovirus exposure and HLA in healthy donors. It was with 60 Vbeta and 13 Jbeta primers that the PCR ran. Assay used: immunoSEQ multiplex PCR; TCRdb lists only in-frame clones, some missing. Found here are roughly 180,000 clones, about four fifths of them singletons; the top ten hold more than 5.5%. Sequenced sample: PBMCs. Every receptor here comes from a man aged 25-45 years in good health and CMV-seropositive.

The J gene is TRBJ1-3, the V gene TRBV6-1; 9 bases are a match to TRBD1. The germline V gene has CDR1 MNHNS and CDR2 SASEGT. The V and J ends lost 2 bases and 7 bases, in that order; junction bases with no gene match: 6. The CDR3 runs to 15 residues. DNA for the CDR3: TGTGCCAGCAGTGAAATCGGGACAGGGACCAACACCATATATTTT. This encodes CASSEIGTGTNTIYF.

J is TRBJ1-5 and V is TRBV9; 7 bases match TRBD1. The CDR3 is 16 amino acids. V shed 4 bases, J shed 1 base, and the junction held 8 bases outside the gene matches. Germline V gives CDR1 SGDLS, CDR2 YYNGEE. Here the CDR3 reads CASSPGGGQSNQPQHF. DNA of the CDR3: TGTGCCAGCAGCCCCGGAGGGGGACAGAGCAATCAGCCCCAGCATTTT.

In this sample, this clone turned up once. The chain recombines TRBV14 with TRBJ2-1, with 8 bases that match TRBD1. In germline, CDR1 is SGHDN, CDR2 FVKESK. V gave up 0 bases and J gave up 7 bases; unmatched junction bases: 8. This CDR3 spans 16 amino acids. The CDR3 loop reads CASSQEPYDRGNEQFF. CDR3 DNA: TGTGCCAGCAGCCAAGAGCCTTACGACAGGGGAAATGAGCAGTTCTTC.

This sequence joins TRBV4-3 and TRBJ1-1, with a weak D call TRBD1 (5 bases). V lost 1 base to trimming and J lost 6 bases, with 18 bases between them. The CDR3 consists of 16 residues. Looked up from germline, CDR1 is LGHNA and CDR2 is YSLEER. CDR3 bases: TGCGCCAGCAGCCAAGTAAGTGGCAGGGTAGCGGCTGAAGCTTTCTTT. It yields the protein CASSQVSGRVAAEAFF.

The chain carries TRBV15 and TRBJ1-5; D call uncertain. Trimming cost V 1 base and J 11 bases, with 9 bases left between them. Looked up from germline, CDR1 is LNHNV and CDR2 is YYDKDF (reference sequence). The CDR3 contains 12 residues. CDR3 region: CATSRGVRAQHF. The CDR3 nucleotides read TGTGCCACCAGCAGAGGGGTGAGGGCCCAGCATTTT.

V gene TRBV6-5 combines with J gene TRBJ2-1; no clear D. V was shortened by 7 bases and J by 6 bases, with 19 bases between the two germline ends. From germline, CDR1 is MNHEY and CDR2 SVGAGI. The CDR3 consists of 15 residues. The CDR3 region is CASTRRPASRNEQFF. DNA for the CDR3: TGTGCCAGCACTCGTCGTCCAGCGTCCCGCAATGAGCAGTTCTTC.

The CDR3 bases are TGTGCCAGCAGTTTATCGAGAATGGGGGGGTCTAATGAGCAGTTCTTC. Protein: CASSLSRMGGSNEQFF. V is TRBV27 and J is TRBJ2-1; 7 nucleotides align to TRBD2. The V gene's germline CDR1 is MNHEY and CDR2 SMNVEV (reference sequence). This CDR3 comprises 16 residues. V dropped 0 bases and J dropped 7; count of bases not matched to a gene: 9.

The chain combines TRBV5-1 with TRBJ2-5; D may be TRBD1 (6 bases). The germline V gene encodes CDR1 SGHRS and CDR2 YFSETQ. This CDR3 comprises 15 residues. V lost 0 bases, J lost 2 bases, and 11 bases lay in between. The CDR3 spells CASSLETGPQETQYF. The CDR3 nucleotides read TGCGCCAGCAGCTTGGAGACAGGCCCACAAGAGACCCAGTACTTC.

The V and J genes are TRBV9 and TRBJ2-5; 9 bases are shared with TRBD1. This CDR3 comprises 16 residues. V lost 4 bases, J lost 3 bases, and 10 bases stayed unmatched. The germline V gene encodes CDR1 SGDLS and CDR2 YYNGEE. CDR3 nucleotides: TGTGCCAGCAGCCCAGAAGGAGGGACAGGGAAAGAGACCCAGTACTTC. Translated, it gives CASSPEGGTGKETQYF.

Only one count was recorded for this clone. The chain joins TRBV6-5 to TRBJ2-5; tentatively, D is TRBD1 (5 bases). This CDR3 has 15 amino acids. Between the trimmed V and J ends, which lost 2 bases and 4 bases, there was a span of 14 bases. Per the germline V gene, CDR1 is MNHEY and CDR2 is SVGAGI. CDR3 sequence (DNA): TGTGCCAGCAGTTACGTGGTCAGGGCAAGAGAGACCCAGTACTTC. Amino acids: CASSYVVRARETQYF.

With respect to this clone: This same CDR3 is encoded by further DNA sequences in the sample. The rearrangement links TRBV9 to TRBJ2-7; 8 bases are a match to TRBD2. This CDR3 is built from 15 residues. V shed 3 bases, J shed 0 bases, and the junction held 5 bases outside the gene matches. Looked up from germline, CDR1 is SGDLS and CDR2 is YYNGEE. The CDR3 DNA is TGTGCCAGCAGCGCTGGACTAGCAGGCTCCTACGAGCAGTACTTC. Translated, it gives CASSAGLAGSYEQYF. The variable domain in full, with the rest retrieved from reference TRBV9 and TRBJ2-7, is DSGVTQTPKHLITATGQRVTLRCSPRSGDLSVYWYQQSLDQGLQFLIQYYNGEERAKGNILERFSAQQFPDLHSELNLSSLELGDSALYFCASSAGLAGSYEQYFGPGTRLTVT.

The rearrangement uses TRBV20-1 and TRBJ2-1, with D possibly being TRBD2 (6 bases). Germline lookup yields CDR1 DFQATT and CDR2 SNEGSKA (reference sequence). The CDR3 loop spans 11 amino acids. V lost 7 bases and J lost 4, with 8 bases in between. The CDR3 nucleotides read TGCAGTGGGGCGGGGTACAATGAGCAGTTCTTC. Protein product: CSGAGYNEQFF.

The chain carries TRBV21-1 and TRBJ2-5; TRBD1, the D gene given by the table, was not confirmed from the DNA. The last part of the DNA fits TRBJ2-7 better; the J call may be wrong. TRBV21-1 is assigned pseudogene status. The CDR3 spans 13 residues. CDR3 DNA sequence: TGTGCCAGTAAAGACAGGGACTCCTACGAGCAGTACTTC. It encodes CASKDRDSYEQYF.

The chain combines TRBV4-2 with TRBJ1-2; perhaps TRBD1 as D (5 bases). The CDR3 has 15 residues. Germline V lookup: CDR1 LGHNA, CDR2 YNFKEQ. V dropped 0 bases and J dropped 8 bases, with 16 bases sitting between them. This CDR3 is CASSQDYRRRGGYTF. The CDR3 DNA reads as TGTGCCAGCAGCCAAGACTACAGGCGCCGTGGAGGCTACACCTTC.

The chain uses TRBV6-1 and TRBJ1-3; 9 nucleotides align to TRBD1. The ends lost 6 bases at V and 0 bases at J; junction bases unmatched: 9. This CDR3 has 17 amino acids. Germline assignment: CDR1 MNHNS and CDR2 SASEGT. The CDR3 protein is CASRERTGESSGNTIYF. For the CDR3, the DNA is TGTGCCAGCAGGGAAAGGACAGGGGAGAGCTCTGGAAACACCATATATTTT.

The chain has TRBV10-2 and TRBJ1-4; 8 positions match TRBD1. Trimming cost V 7 bases and J 7 bases; bases outside gene matches: 11. The CDR3 runs 15 residues. The V gene's germline CDR1 is WSHSY and CDR2 SAAADI. The CDR3, as DNA: TGCGCCAGCACCAAACTGACAGGGGAGGGTGAAAAACTGTTTTTT. Translated, it gives CASTKLTGEGEKLFF.

This chain connects TRBV4-2 to TRBJ2-5; TRBD2 matches 12 bases. This CDR3 is 17 amino acids long. Germline lookup yields CDR1 LGHNA and CDR2 YNFKEQ. Trimming removed 3 bases from V and 5 bases from J; junction bases left unmatched: 10. The CDR3 nucleotides read TGTGCCAGCAGCCAGGACCGACTAGCGGGGGCGGGTGAGACCCAGTACTTC. It encodes CASSQDRLAGAGETQYF.

CDR3 residues: CASSYLEEIYEQYF. CDR3 nucleotides: TGTGCCAGCAGTTACTTGGAGGAGATCTACGAGCAGTACTTC. V is TRBV6-6 and J is TRBJ2-7; D might be TRBD2 (5 bases). Trimming removed 1 base at V and 3 bases at J, with 10 bases between. The V gene's germline CDR1 is MNHNY and CDR2 SVGAGI (reference sequence). The CDR3 loop spans 14 amino acids.

This clone was counted between two and nine times. V usage is TRBV5-6 and J usage is TRBJ2-6, with a tentative D call TRBD2 (7 bases). Trimming took 0 bases from V and 0 from J, leaving 10 bases between them. The CDR3 runs to 17 residues. CDR1 and CDR2 from the germline V gene are SGHDT and YYEEEE. CDR3 residues: CASSLVAGASGANVLTF. In DNA form, the CDR3 reads TGTGCCAGCAGCTTGGTCGCGGGGGCCTCTGGGGCCAACGTCCTGACTTTC. Looking up the rest from reference TRBV5-6 and TRBJ2-6 gives the full variable domain: DAGVTQSPTHLIKTRGQQVTLRCSPKSGHDTVSWYQQALGQGPQFIFQYYEEEERQRGNFPDRFSGHQFPNYSSELNVNALLLGDSALYLCASSLVAGASGANVLTFGAGSRLTVL.

The chain uses TRBV19 and TRBJ2-3; 9 nucleotides align to TRBD2. J gave up 3 bases and V 5 bases, and 6 bases lay outside the gene matches. The CDR3 has 15 amino acids. CDR1 and CDR2 (germline): LNHDA, SQIVND (reference sequence). DNA of the CDR3: TGTGCCAGTAGTCTCGGGACTAGCTCAACAGATACGCAGTATTTT. Translating it yields CASSLGTSSTDTQYF.

The genes are TRBV23-1 and TRBJ2-1; D unclear. Being an ORF, TRBV23-1 has a function that is uncertain. V was pared by 6 bases and J by 4 bases, with 13 bases between. This CDR3 has 14 amino acids. CDR3 in amino acids: CASRHWSFYNEQFF. The CDR3 nucleotides read TGCGCCAGCAGACATTGGTCTTTTTACAATGAGCAGTTCTTC.

The rearrangement joins TRBV10-3 to TRBJ1-2; D call uncertain. This CDR3 contains 15 residues. Trimming left V 4 bases short and J 2 bases short, with 14 bases between. Looked up from germline, CDR1 is ENHRY and CDR2 is SYGVKD. This chain's CDR3 is CAISAGEVGNYGYTF. The CDR3 DNA reads TGTGCCATCAGTGCCGGGGAGGTGGGAAACTATGGCTACACCTTC.

The gene calls are TRBV7-9 and TRBJ1-1; 9 nucleotides line up with TRBD1. The junction had 8 bases not matched to a gene; V was cut back by 5 bases and J by 4 bases. CDR3 length: 15 residues. The germline V gene has CDR1 SEHNR and CDR2 FQNEAQ (reference sequence). The CDR3 protein is CASSGTGGAGTEAFF. CDR3 in DNA: TGTGCCAGCAGCGGAACAGGGGGCGCGGGCACTGAAGCTTTCTTT.

The gene calls are TRBV30 and TRBJ1-4; D possibly corresponds to TRBD1 (5 bases). CDR1 and CDR2 (germline): GTSNPN, SVGIG (reference sequence). Trimming cost V 3 bases and J 8 bases, with 16 bases left between them. This CDR3 spans 14 amino acids. The CDR3 reads CAWRGGGGLEKLFF. In nucleotides, the CDR3 is TGTGCCTGGAGGGGTGGGGGGGGACTGGAAAAACTGTTTTTT.

In this sample, this clone turned up once. The chain links TRBV7-9 to TRBJ1-3; 7 positions match TRBD1. This CDR3 region has 14 residues. In germline, CDR1 is SEHNR, CDR2 FQNEAQ (reference sequence). V lost 6 bases and J lost 6; bases outside the gene matches: 8. CDR3 protein: CASSQDREENTIYF. Written as DNA, the CDR3 is TGTGCCAGCAGTCAAGACAGGGAGGAAAACACCATATATTTT.

This sequence joins TRBV19 and TRBJ2-5; D uncertain. Germline loops: CDR1 LNHDA, CDR2 SQIVND (reference sequence). The CDR3 extends over 15 amino acids. Trimming took 1 base from V and 2 from J, leaving 11 bases between them. The CDR3 here is CASSIGLDGQETQYF. The CDR3 DNA sequence: TGTGCCAGTAGTATAGGTCTAGACGGTCAAGAGACCCAGTACTTC.

This clone has a single count. V and J are TRBV7-9 and TRBJ2-7, with 11 bases matching TRBD1. The CDR3 has 15 amino acids. With 5 bases clipped from V and 6 bases from J, the junction kept 9 bases outside the gene matches. In germline, CDR1 is SEHNR, CDR2 FQNEAQ (reference sequence). This CDR3 is CASSEGTGGVFEQYF. CDR3 nucleotides: TGTGCCAGCAGCGAGGGGACAGGGGGTGTGTTCGAGCAGTACTTC.